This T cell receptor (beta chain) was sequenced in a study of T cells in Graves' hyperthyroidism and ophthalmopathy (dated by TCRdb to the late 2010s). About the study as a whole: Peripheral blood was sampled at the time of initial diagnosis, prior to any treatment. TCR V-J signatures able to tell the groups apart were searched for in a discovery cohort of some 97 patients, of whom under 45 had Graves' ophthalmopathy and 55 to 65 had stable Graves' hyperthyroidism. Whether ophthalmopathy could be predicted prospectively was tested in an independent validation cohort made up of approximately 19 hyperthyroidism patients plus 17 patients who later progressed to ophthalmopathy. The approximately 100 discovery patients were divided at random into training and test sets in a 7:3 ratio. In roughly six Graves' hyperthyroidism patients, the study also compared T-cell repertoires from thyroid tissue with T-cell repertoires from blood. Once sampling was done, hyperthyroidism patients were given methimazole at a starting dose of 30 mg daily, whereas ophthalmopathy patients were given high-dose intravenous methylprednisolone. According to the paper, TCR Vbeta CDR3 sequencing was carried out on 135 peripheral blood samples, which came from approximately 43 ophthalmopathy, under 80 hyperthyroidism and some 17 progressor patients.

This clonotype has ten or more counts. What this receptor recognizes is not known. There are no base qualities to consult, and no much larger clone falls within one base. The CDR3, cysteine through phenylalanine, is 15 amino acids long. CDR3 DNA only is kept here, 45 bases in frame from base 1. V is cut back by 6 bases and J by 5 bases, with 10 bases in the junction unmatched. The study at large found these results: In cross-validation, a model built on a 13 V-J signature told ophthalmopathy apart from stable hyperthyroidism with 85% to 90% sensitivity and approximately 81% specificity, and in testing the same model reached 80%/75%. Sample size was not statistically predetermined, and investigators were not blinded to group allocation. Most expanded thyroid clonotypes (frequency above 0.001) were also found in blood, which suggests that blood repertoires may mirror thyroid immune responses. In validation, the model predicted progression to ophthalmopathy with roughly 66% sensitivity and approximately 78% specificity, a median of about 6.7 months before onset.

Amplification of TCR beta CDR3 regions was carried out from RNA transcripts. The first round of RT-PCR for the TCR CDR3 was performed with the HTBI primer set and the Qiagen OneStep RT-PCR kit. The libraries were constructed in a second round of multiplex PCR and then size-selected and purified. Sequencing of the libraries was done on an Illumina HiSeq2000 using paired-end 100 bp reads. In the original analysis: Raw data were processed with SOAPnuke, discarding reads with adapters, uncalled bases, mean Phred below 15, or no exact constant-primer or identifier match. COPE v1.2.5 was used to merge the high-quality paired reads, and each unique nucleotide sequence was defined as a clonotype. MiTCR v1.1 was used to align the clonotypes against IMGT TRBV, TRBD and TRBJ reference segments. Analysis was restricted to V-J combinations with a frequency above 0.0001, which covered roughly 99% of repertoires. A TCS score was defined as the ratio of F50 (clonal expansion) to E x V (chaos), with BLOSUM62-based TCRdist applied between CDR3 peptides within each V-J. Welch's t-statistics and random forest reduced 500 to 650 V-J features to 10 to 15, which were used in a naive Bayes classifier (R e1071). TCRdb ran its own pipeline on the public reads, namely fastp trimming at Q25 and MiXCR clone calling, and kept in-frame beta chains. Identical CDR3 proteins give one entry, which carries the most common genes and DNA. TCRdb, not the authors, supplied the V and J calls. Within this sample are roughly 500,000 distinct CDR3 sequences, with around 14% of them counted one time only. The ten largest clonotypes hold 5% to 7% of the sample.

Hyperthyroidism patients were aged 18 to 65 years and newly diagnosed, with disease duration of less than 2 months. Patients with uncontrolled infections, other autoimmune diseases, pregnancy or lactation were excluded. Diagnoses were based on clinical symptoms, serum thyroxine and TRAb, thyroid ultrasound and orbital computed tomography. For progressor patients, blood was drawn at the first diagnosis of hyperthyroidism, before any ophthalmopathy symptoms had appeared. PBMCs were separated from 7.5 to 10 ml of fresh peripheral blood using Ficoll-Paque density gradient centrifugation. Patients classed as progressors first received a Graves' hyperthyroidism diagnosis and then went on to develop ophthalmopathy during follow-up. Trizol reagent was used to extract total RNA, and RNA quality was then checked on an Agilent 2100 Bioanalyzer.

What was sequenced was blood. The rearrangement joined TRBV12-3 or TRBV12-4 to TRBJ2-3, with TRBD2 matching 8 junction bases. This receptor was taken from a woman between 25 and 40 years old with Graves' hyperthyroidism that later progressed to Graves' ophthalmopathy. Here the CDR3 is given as CASSPRVREGDTQYF. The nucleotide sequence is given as TGTGCCAGCAGCCCCCGGGTACGGGAGGGAGATACGCAGTATTTT.